The present T cell receptor beta chain was sequenced within a study of blood T cell repertoires in COVID-19. Study background: Some COVID-19 samples were acute and others convalescent; all came from the United States, Italy and Spain. Sources were T cells, B-cell-depleted T cells, or PBMCs; the material itself was cDNA or gDNA.

Residents of under 25 US areas, aged about 18 to 95 years, made up the participants. Libraries were prepared by immunoSEQ multiplex PCR; TCRdb keeps only in-frame clonotypes and omits some of them. The sample holds about 310,000 clones, about nine tenths seen once. CDR1 is ENHRY and CDR2 is SYGVKD in the germline V gene. This CDR3 comprises 15 residues. Germline trimming cut 10 bases from V and 0 bases from J; bases unmatched to any gene: 6. Sequencing was done on a sample of PBMCs or T cells enriched from blood (not recorded which). The chain combines TRBV10-3 with TRBJ2-6; 7 nucleotides agree with TRBD1. This clonotype was sampled from a woman in her 30s who had recovered from COVID-19. Written as DNA, the CDR3 is TGTGCCACCCGGACAGGAACCTCTGGGGCCAACGTCCTGACTTTC. Translated: CATRTGTSGANVLTF.